What follows are 25 T cell receptor beta chains derived from one specimen sequenced in a study of OX40 agonist ivuxolimab in advanced cancers. Using immunoSEQ multiplex PCR, the repertoire was profiled, and TCRdb retains in-frame clones only, with some absent. The table includes 80,000 or so clones, roughly four fifths detected once. The sequencing used CD4+ or CD8+ T cells sorted from blood, collected in a trial of the OX40 agonist ivuxolimab. The receptor source for this set is an adult with an advanced solid tumor such as melanoma, head and neck, liver or kidney cancer.

This clone was seen a few times. This sample also contains other DNA sequences that code for the same CDR3. The chain carries TRBV27 and TRBJ1-2; weak D call: TRBD1 (5 bases). This CDR3 comprises 12 residues. V lost 5 bases to trimming and J lost 4 bases, with 8 bases between them. Germline assignment: CDR1 MNHEY and CDR2 SMNVEV (reference sequence). The CDR3 sequence is CASSPQGYGYTF. CDR3 DNA sequence: TGTGCCAGCAGTCCTCAGGGCTATGGCTACACCTTC.

The chain is built from TRBV19 and TRBJ2-3; 7 nucleotides match TRBD2. Germline lookup yields CDR1 LNHDA and CDR2 SQIVND (reference sequence). The CDR3 is 16 amino acids. In DNA form, the CDR3 reads TGTGGCGTAGGAGAAGGAGCGGGGTTGAAGGCAGATACGCAGTATTTT. Residues: CGVGEGAGLKADTQYF.

The chain combines TRBV4-3 with TRBJ2-2; D unclear. This CDR3 has 13 amino acids. Trimming stripped 4 bases from V and 7 bases from J, with 10 bases between. Per the germline V gene, CDR1 is LGHNA and CDR2 is YSLEER. CDR3 nucleotides: TGCGCCAGCAGCCCGGGTGGGGTCGGGGAGCTGTTTTTT. Translation gives CASSPGGVGELFF.

The chain links TRBV18 to TRBJ2-5; 15 nucleotides align to TRBD2. CDR3 length equals 17 residues. Germline lookup yields CDR1 KGHSH and CDR2 LQKENI. V shed 3 bases, J shed 5 bases, and the junction held 7 bases outside the gene matches. CDR3 in amino acids: CASSPGTSGRPDETQYF. CDR3 nucleotide sequence: TGTGCCAGCTCACCCGGGACTAGCGGGAGGCCAGACGAGACCCAGTACTTC.

The chain recombines TRBV4-3 with TRBJ1-1; D gene ambiguous. The V end lost 0 bases, the J end lost 1 base, and 12 bases lay between the germline ends. This CDR3 contains 16 residues. Germline loops: CDR1 LGHNA, CDR2 YSLEER. The CDR3 is CASSQEFGLRNTEAFF. The CDR3 nucleotides are TGCGCCAGCAGCCAAGAGTTCGGACTCCGGAACACTGAAGCTTTCTTT.

The table lists this clone with a few counts. This chain joins TRBV6-6 and TRBJ1-1; tentatively, D is TRBD1 (5 bases). Trimming removed 6 bases from V and 1 base from J, with 9 bases in between. CDR1 MNHNY and CDR2 SVGAGI come from the germline V gene (reference sequence). There are 13 residues in the CDR3. CDR3 residues: CASSLGQNTEAFF. In DNA form, the CDR3 reads TGTGCCAGCAGCCTTGGACAGAACACTGAAGCTTTCTTT.

The rearrangement joins TRBV4-1 to TRBJ2-7; tentatively, D is TRBD1 or TRBD2 (5 bases each). The CDR3 runs to 16 residues. Germline lookup yields CDR1 MGHRA and CDR2 YSYEKL. V gave up 4 bases and J gave up 6 bases, with 22 bases separating them. Here the CDR3 DNA reads TGCGCCAGCAGCCCATGGGACGGCGTCCCATCGGGCGAGCAGTACTTC. Its translation is CASSPWDGVPSGEQYF.

The chain couples TRBV5-1 to TRBJ2-5; D perhaps matches TRBD1 (6 bases). Looked up from germline, CDR1 is SGHRS and CDR2 is YFSETQ. The CDR3 runs to 14 residues. Trimming stripped 8 bases from V and 4 bases from J, with 18 bases between. The CDR3 DNA reads as TGCGCCAGTAGCAAAGGCAGGGGCTTAGAGACCCAGTACTTC. It specifies CASSKGRGLETQYF.

This chain's CDR3 is CSVGRGTYEQYF. As DNA, the CDR3 is TGCAGCGTCGGACGCGGAACTTACGAGCAGTACTTC. The rearrangement joins TRBV29-1 to TRBJ2-7; D unclear. This CDR3 has 12 amino acids. From germline, CDR1 is SQVTM and CDR2 ANQGSEA. V lost 6 bases, J lost 4 bases, and 13 bases lay in between.

The chain links TRBV6-1 to TRBJ2-5; a possible D gene is TRBD2 (7 bases). The CDR3 covers 14 residues. V was clipped by 8 bases and J by 5 bases, with 18 bases between them. Germline V gene lookup returns CDR1 MNHNS and CDR2 SASEGT. CDR3 coding DNA: TGTGCCAGCCGAAGGGGGGGAGCTGGTGAGACCCAGTACTTC. Translated, it gives CASRRGGAGETQYF.

In this sample, this clone turned up a few times. The chain recombines TRBV7-9 with TRBJ2-1; no reliable D call. Per the germline V gene, CDR1 is SEHNR and CDR2 is FQNEAQ (reference sequence). This CDR3 has 13 amino acids. V lost 1 base, J lost 6 bases, and 7 bases lay in between. In DNA, the CDR3 is TGTGCCAGCAGCTTAGGGGCAAGCAATGAGCAGTTCTTC. As protein: CASSLGASNEQFF.

The chain is built from TRBV4-1 and TRBJ1-6; D is unresolved. Germline V CDR1 and CDR2: MGHRA, YSYEKL. Trimming removed 5 bases from V and 3 bases from J, with 17 bases in between. The CDR3 has 17 amino acids. CDR3 in DNA: TGCGCCAGCAGCTCCAGATTCGGGAACGACTATAATTCACCCCTCCACTTT. It specifies CASSSRFGNDYNSPLHF.

The rearrangement uses TRBV11-2 and TRBJ2-7, with TRBD1 identical over 8 bases. Losses at the gene ends were 1 base for V and 4 bases for J; bases not matched to a gene: 6. CDR1 and CDR2 (germline): SGHAT, FQNNGV. CDR3 length: 15 amino acids. Written as DNA, the CDR3 is TGTGCCAGCAGCTTAGCCGGGACAGGAACTTACGAGCAGTACTTC. Translating gives CASSLAGTGTYEQYF.

CDR3 DNA sequence: TGTGCCAGCAGATACAGACTAGGATTTAACTATGGCTACACCTTC. It encodes CASRYRLGFNYGYTF. The V and J genes are TRBV27 and TRBJ1-2, with unresolved D. The CDR3 is 15 amino acids. Germline lookup yields CDR1 MNHEY and CDR2 SMNVEV (reference sequence). The V gene lost 6 bases and the J gene lost 1 base, with 15 bases spanning the gap.

The CDR3 DNA is TGTGCCAGCAGCTGGGACAGGCGCGAGCAGTTCTTC. Translating it yields CASSWDRREQFF. The chain has TRBV7-2 and TRBJ2-1; 8 bases are shared with TRBD1. The CDR3 extends over 12 amino acids. Germline loops: CDR1 SGHTA, CDR2 FQGNSA. Unmatched junction bases numbered 3, after V lost 4 bases and J lost 10 bases.

V is TRBV5-6 and J is TRBJ2-7; 10 positions agree with TRBD1. CDR1 is SGHDT and CDR2 is YYEEEE in the germline V gene. V lost 0 bases and J lost 7; bases outside the gene matches: 7. CDR3 length: 15 amino acids. CDR3 amino acids: CASSLGQGAVWEQYF. In DNA, the CDR3 is TGTGCCAGCAGCTTGGGACAGGGGGCTGTATGGGAGCAGTACTTC.

The chain is built from TRBV4-2 and TRBJ1-5; TRBD1 matches 9 bases. The CDR3 sequence is 14 residues long. Germline CDR1 LGHNA, CDR2 YNFKEQ. V lost 3 bases, J lost 7 bases, and 4 bases stayed unmatched. The CDR3 region has the DNA TGTGCCAGCAGCCAGGGGACAGGGCTCCAGCCCCAGCATTTT. Amino acids: CASSQGTGLQPQHF.

The V gene is TRBV23-1, the J gene TRBJ1-4; D unclear. TRBV23-1 is noted as an ORF with a role that remains uncertain. The CDR3 extends over 14 amino acids. V gave up 2 bases and J gave up 4 bases, with 8 bases separating them. The chain's CDR3 is CASSQRGDNEKLFF. The CDR3 coding sequence is TGCGCCAGCAGTCAACGGGGAGATAATGAAAAACTGTTTTTT.

There are a few counts of this clone. This rearrangement joins TRBV19 to TRBJ2-5; TRBD2 matches at 8 bases. V lost 5 bases to trimming and J lost 4 bases; unmatched junction nucleotides: 12. This CDR3 spans 16 amino acids. CDR1 is LNHDA, CDR2 SQIVND, per germline (reference sequence). The CDR3 is CASSVGRSGRGETQYF. The DNA of the CDR3 is TGTGCCAGTAGTGTGGGGCGGAGCGGGAGAGGAGAGACCCAGTACTTC.

This chain links TRBV14 with TRBJ1-2; D is undetermined. Germline V CDR1 and CDR2: SGHDN, FVKESK. The ends were cut back, 1 base at V and 8 bases at J, with 11 bases in the middle. The CDR3 sequence is 13 residues long. The CDR3 coding sequence is TGTGCCAGCAGCCAAGTGTTGGGAGGAGGCTACACCTTC. Its translation is CASSQVLGGGYTF.

The chain combines TRBV6-1 with TRBJ2-5, with D tentatively TRBD1 (5 bases). The CDR3 is made up of 14 amino acids. V was shortened by 1 base and J by 1 base, with 7 bases between the two germline ends. Germline CDR1 is MNHNS and CDR2 is SASEGT. Here the CDR3 DNA reads TGTGCCAGCAGTGAAGACAGGACCCAAGAGACCCAGTACTTC. Translated, it gives CASSEDRTQETQYF.

CDR3 sequence (DNA): TGTGCCAGCAGTGAAGAGGTCACCGGGGAGCTGTTTTTT. Amino acids: CASSEEVTGELFF. The J gene is TRBJ2-2, the V gene TRBV2, with D hard to call. Between the trimmed V and J ends, which lost 1 base and 4 bases, there was a span of 4 bases. The CDR3 is made up of 13 amino acids. Germline V gene lookup returns CDR1 SNHLY and CDR2 FYNNEI.

The chain employs TRBV7-2 and TRBJ2-1; 7 positions agree with TRBD2. V dropped 5 bases and J dropped 0; count of bases not matched to a gene: 7. The germline V gene encodes CDR1 SGHTA and CDR2 FQGNSA. The CDR3 has 16 residues. The CDR3 DNA reads TGTGCCAGCAGCCTTAGCGGGTCAAGCTCCTACAATGAGCAGTTCTTC. It translates to CASSLSGSSSYNEQFF.

The V gene is TRBV29-1, the J gene TRBJ2-3; no clear D gene. CDR3 length equals 9 residues. Trimming removed 4 bases at V and 5 bases at J, with 1 base between. CDR1 is SQVTM, CDR2 ANQGSEA, per germline. This CDR3 reads CSVGDTQYF. In DNA form, the CDR3 reads TGCAGCGTTGGAGATACGCAGTATTTT.

The gene calls are TRBV6-5 and TRBJ2-3, with TRBD2 as a possible D gene (5 bases). Between the trimmed V and J ends, which lost 4 bases and 1 base, there was a span of 9 bases. The CDR3 length is 14 residues. CDR1 and CDR2 (germline): MNHEY, SVGAGI. In DNA form, the CDR3 reads TGTGCCAGCAGTTCCCGGACTGGCACAGATACGCAGTATTTT. It codes for CASSSRTGTDTQYF.